The rows below give T cell receptor beta chains drawn from one sample of a study of beta chain features in type 1 diabetes. Measured with immunoSEQ multiplex PCR; TCRdb has only the in-frame clones, and not every one. The sample shows 250,000 to 400,000 clones, less than 15% of them seen only once. What was sequenced was central memory CD4+ T cells from blood. The receptor set was obtained from a man aged 25-45 years in good health. CDR3s include the opening cysteine and the closing phenylalanine or tryptophan. The D gene is left open where the match is weak. Clone size is stated in some rows and not others, as once, few, many or a class when expanded.

j_call v_call clone_size d_call cdr3_nt cdr3_aa
TRBJ1-2 TRBV11-2 few TRBD1 TGTGCCAGCAGCTCTAGGCTGGACAGGCGTCATGGCTACACCTTC CASSSRLDRRHGYTF
TRBJ2-1 TRBV11-3 few - TGTGCCAGCAGCCCCGTGTTAGCCGGGGGTGGTGAGCAGTTCTTC CASSPVLAGGGEQFF
TRBJ1-5 TRBV6-5 - - TGTGCCAGCAGCAGACAGGATCAGCCCCAGCATTTT CASSRQDQPQHF
TRBJ2-5 TRBV27 - - TGTGCCAGCAGGAGGGGGAGGCGGGAAGAGACCCAGTACTTC CASRRGRREETQYF
TRBJ2-5 TRBV9 - - TGTGCCAGCAGCGCCGGACCTTACCAAGAGACCCAGTACTTC CASSAGPYQETQYF
TRBJ1-4 TRBV7-2 many - TGTGCCAGCAGCTTAATAATAGGGCCCAATGAAAAACTGTTTTTT CASSLIIGPNEKLFF
TRBJ2-3 TRBV7-8 few - TGTGCCAGCAGCTTAACACTCACAAGGACAGATACGCAGTATTTT CASSLTLTRTDTQYF
TRBJ1-4 TRBV4-1 many - TGCGCCAGCAGCCAATCCCAGGGGAGAGAAAAACTGTTTTTT CASSQSQGREKLFF
TRBJ2-3 TRBV29-1 - TRBD2 TGCAGCGTCGCCCCCCGGGCGGGGGGGGCAGATACGCAGTATTTT CSVAPRAGGADTQYF
TRBJ2-5 TRBV6-5 few TRBD2 TGTGCCAGCAGCCTAGCGGTCCAAGAGACCCAGTACTTC CASSLAVQETQYF
TRBJ2-5 TRBV6-5 - TRBD2 TGTGCCAGCAGTGCTCCGGGGGAGGGGGAGACCCAGTACTTC CASSAPGEGETQYF
TRBJ2-1 TRBV5-4 few - TGTGCCAGCAGCTTGGCCGTGGGCAATGAGCAGTTCTTC CASSLAVGNEQFF
TRBJ2-2 TRBV4-1 few - TGCGCCAGCTCAGGGTTTGGGATTACCGGGGAGCTGTTTTTT CASSGFGITGELFF
TRBJ1-1 TRBV7-3 - TRBD1 TGTGCCAGCAGTGCCGACAGGGAGAGCACTGAAGCTTTCTTT CASSADRESTEAFF
TRBJ2-5 TRBV5-1 few - TGCGCCAGCAGCTTGGCCCCTCCGGAGACCCAGTACTTC CASSLAPPETQYF
TRBJ2-1 TRBV4-2 - - TGTGCCAGCAGCCAAGAGATTCCGACAGCCTACAATGAGCAGTTCTTC CASSQEIPTAYNEQFF
TRBJ2-1 TRBV5-4 few - TGTGCCAGCAGCTCGGATAATGAGCAGTTCTTC CASSSDNEQFF
TRBJ1-2 TRBV18 - - TGTGCCAGCTCACCAGGGCAGGGGCTCCAGGTGAGGGGCTACACCTTC CASSPGQGLQVRGYTF
TRBJ1-6 TRBV10-2 few TRBD1 TGCGCCAGCAGTGAGACCGGGACAGGGGTTTCACCCCTCCACTTT CASSETGTGVSPLHF
TRBJ2-1 TRBV4-2 - TRBD1 TGTGCCAGCAGCCAGACACAGGGGGCGTATGAGCAGTTCTTC CASSQTQGAYEQFF